One and the same sample provided the 13 T cell receptor beta chains below, sequenced in a study of blood T cell repertoires in COVID-19. Sequencing used immunoSEQ multiplex PCR; TCRdb keeps in-frame clones, though not all of them. The data show approximately 250,000 clones, approximately 86% seen once. Sequenced input: peripheral blood. These receptors were taken from a man aged 40-55 years with active or convalescent COVID-19.

J is TRBJ1-5 and V is TRBV30, with a possible D match to TRBD1 (5 bases). Germline loops: CDR1 GTSNPN, CDR2 SVGIG (reference sequence). The CDR3 is 14 residues long. The germline V and J ends were trimmed by 5 bases and 2 bases, with 13 bases remaining between them. CDR3 loop: CAWGGTLGNQPQHF. The CDR3 DNA reads as TGTGCCTGGGGTGGGACTCTTGGCAATCAGCCCCAGCATTTT.

The chain has TRBV6-4 and TRBJ1-1; a possible D gene is TRBD1 (6 bases). This CDR3 is built from 15 residues. V was pared by 2 bases and J by 1 base, with 11 bases between. Germline CDR1 is MRHNA and CDR2 is SNTAGT. The CDR3 here is CASSDTPGANTEAFF. CDR3 nucleotides: TGTGCCAGCAGTGACACCCCAGGGGCGAACACTGAAGCTTTCTTT.

This clone was seen a handful of times. The J gene is TRBJ1-3, the V gene TRBV7-2; D call uncertain. CDR1 SGHTA and CDR2 FQGNSA come from the germline V gene. The CDR3 contains 17 residues. The V gene lost 2 bases and the J gene lost 0 bases, with 14 bases spanning the gap. CDR3 in amino acids: CASSLYTPGDSGNTIYF. For the CDR3, the DNA is TGTGCCAGCAGCTTATATACCCCGGGAGACTCTGGAAACACCATATATTTT.

This clone was seen only once. The chain couples TRBV3-1 (or the pseudogene TRBV3-2) to TRBJ2-7; TRBD2 matches at 8 bases. The germline V gene encodes CDR1 LGHDT and CDR2 YNNKEL (reference sequence). This CDR3 has 16 residues. The V gene end was trimmed by 2 bases and the J gene end by 0 bases; junction bases not matched to a gene: 6. DNA of the CDR3: TGTGCCAGCAGCCAAACGGGGGGGTTGAGCTCCTACGAGCAGTACTTC. This codes for CASSQTGGLSSYEQYF.

The rearrangement links TRBV15 to TRBJ2-2; 8 nucleotides match TRBD1. The CDR3 extends over 15 amino acids. V was pared by 3 bases and J by 4 bases, with 4 bases of the junction left unmatched. The germline V gene has CDR1 LNHNV and CDR2 YYDKDF (reference sequence). CDR3 in DNA: TGTGCCACCAGCAGCCTCAGGGGGCTCACCGGGGAGCTGTTTTTT. It is translated as CATSSLRGLTGELFF.

This clone was seen just once. V is TRBV6-5 and J is TRBJ2-7, with D possibly matching TRBD1 (6 bases). V was trimmed by 4 bases and J by 4 bases, leaving 14 bases between them. This CDR3 is built from 14 residues. Germline assignment: CDR1 MNHEY and CDR2 SVGAGI. The CDR3 DNA is TGTGCCAGCAGTTCAGCCAGGGGAATATACGAGCAGTACTTC. It encodes CASSSARGIYEQYF.

The rearrangement joins TRBV11-2 to TRBJ2-2; maybe TRBD2 (5 bases). Germline CDR1 and CDR2: SGHAT and FQNNGV. This CDR3 comprises 15 residues. Trimming took off 2 bases at V and 6 bases at J, with 13 bases between the two ends. The CDR3 sequence is CASSLPGSSAGELFF. The CDR3 DNA follows: TGTGCCAGCAGCTTACCGGGGAGTAGTGCCGGGGAGCTGTTTTTT. The full variable domain, with the rest looked up from reference TRBV11-2 and TRBJ2-2, is EAGVAQSPRYKIIEKRQSVAFWCNPISGHATLYWYQQILGQGPKLLIQFQNNGVVDDSQLPKDRFSAERLKGVDSTLKIQPAKLEDSAVYLCASSLPGSSAGELFFGEGSRLTVL.

The gene calls are TRBV5-1 and TRBJ1-3, with D possibly being TRBD1 (5 bases). Trimming cost V 3 bases and J 2 bases, with 6 bases left between them. CDR1 is SGHRS, CDR2 YFSETQ, per germline. This CDR3 comprises 13 residues. As DNA, the CDR3 is TGCGCCAGCAGCTGGGGCCCTGGAAACACCATATATTTT. It specifies CASSWGPGNTIYF.

This sequence joins TRBV27 and TRBJ1-1; 7 bases fit TRBD1. The CDR3 has 14 residues. Germline CDR1 reads MNHEY; CDR2 reads SMNVEV (reference sequence). After removal of 3 bases from V and 4 bases from J, the junction contained 5 bases not matched to a gene. The CDR3 protein is CASSLSRGSTEAFF. The CDR3 DNA is TGTGCCAGCAGTTTGTCCAGGGGGAGCACTGAAGCTTTCTTT.

The CDR3 loop is CASSLSLPTGKLFF. The CDR3 DNA is TGTGCCAGCAGTTTAAGTCTGCCCACGGGAAAACTGTTTTTT. This chain uses TRBV28 with TRBJ1-4, with unresolved D. Germline V gene lookup returns CDR1 MDHEN and CDR2 SYDVKM. The V gene lost 2 bases and the J gene lost 10 bases, with 14 bases spanning the gap. The CDR3 runs 14 residues.

This clone was detected only a few times. The gene calls are TRBV11-2 and TRBJ1-1; D not certain. Per the germline V gene, CDR1 is SGHAT and CDR2 is FQNNGV. This CDR3 region has 13 residues. V was cut by 1 base and J by 9 bases, with 12 bases left in between. The CDR3 coding sequence is TGTGCCAGCAGCTTAGGGGCAGGATCTAAAGCTTTCTTT. It specifies CASSLGAGSKAFF.

The chain carries TRBV9 and TRBJ2-2; 14 bases are a match to TRBD2. The V gene's germline CDR1 is SGDLS and CDR2 YYNGEE. The CDR3 consists of 20 residues. V lost 4 bases to trimming and J lost 1 base; unmatched junction nucleotides: 12. CDR3 loop: CASSRGLAGGMGENTGELFF. For the CDR3, the DNA is TGTGCCAGCAGCCGCGGACTAGCGGGAGGAATGGGAGAGAACACCGGGGAGCTGTTTTTT. Full variable domain (remainder filled in from reference TRBV9 and TRBJ2-2): DSGVTQTPKHLITATGQRVTLRCSPRSGDLSVYWYQQSLDQGLQFLIQYYNGEERAKGNILERFSAQQFPDLHSELNLSSLELGDSALYFCASSRGLAGGMGENTGELFFGEGSRLTVL.

The rearrangement links TRBV5-6 to TRBJ1-6; 8 nucleotides align to TRBD1. Germline V lookup: CDR1 SGHDT, CDR2 YYEEEE. Unmatched junction bases numbered 5, after V lost 0 bases and J lost 9 bases. The CDR3 is made up of 15 amino acids. CDR3 sequence (DNA): TGTGCCAGCAGCTTGGGACAGGGGATTTTTTCACCCCTCCACTTT. It encodes CASSLGQGIFSPLHF.